This passage covers 2 T cell receptor beta chains from one sample sequenced in a study of Tregs in tolerant kidney transplant recipients. Using immunoSEQ multiplex PCR, the repertoire was profiled, and TCRdb retains in-frame clones only, with some absent. The data contain nearly 95,000 clones, 93% of them singletons. The material sequenced was CD4+ T cells from blood, taken before the transplant. The receptor source for this set is a human donor who received a combined kidney and bone marrow transplant.

The chain employs TRBV5-1 and TRBJ2-7, with 7 nucleotides matching TRBD2. V lost 0 bases to trimming and J lost 5 bases; unmatched junction nucleotides: 8. Germline assignment: CDR1 SGHRS and CDR2 YFSETQ. The CDR3 is made up of 15 amino acids. The CDR3 here is CASSLGPSGINEQYF. In DNA form, the CDR3 reads TGCGCCAGCAGCTTGGGACCAAGCGGGATAAACGAGCAGTACTTC.

This chain connects TRBV7-2 to TRBJ2-3; possibly TRBD2 for D (6 bases). This CDR3 contains 14 residues. Germline V gene data show CDR1 as SGHTA and CDR2 as FQGNSA. Trimming removed 7 bases from V and 1 base from J, with 12 bases in between. CDR3 in amino acids: CASTESSGTDTQYF. The CDR3 coding sequence is TGTGCCAGCACTGAGTCTAGCGGCACAGATACGCAGTATTTT.